This TCR beta chain is from a study of T cell clones after liver transplantation. Overall study context: Until 12-24 months post-transplant, subjects got standard immunosuppression and no induction.

Sequencing was performed with immunoSEQ multiplex PCR; in TCRdb, only in-frame clones are kept and a portion is missing. The sample has about 51,000 clones, roughly 70% seen once; the top ten hold 9.5% to 10%. Concerning this clone: The target antigen is unknown.

Germline V gene sequence: CDR1 MNHEY, CDR2 SMNVEV (reference sequence). Trimming left V 10 bases short and J 4 bases short, with 21 bases between. The CDR3 runs 15 residues. Broader study findings: Graft donor-reactive T cells may have migrated into the graft rather than being deleted. Compared with third party-reactive sequences, donor-reactive ones declined more, independent of withdrawal success.

The gene calls are TRBV27 and TRBJ2-3; possibly TRBD2 for D (6 bases). This sample comprised CD4+ T cells from blood, obtained roughly 56 months after liver transplant. The clonotype comes from a human patient who received a liver transplant. Part of the T cell pool may stem from the graft donor. The CDR3 protein is CATQSWGVGADTQYF. The CDR3, as DNA: TGTGCCACCCAATCGTGGGGGGTTGGCGCAGATACGCAGTATTTT.